This T cell receptor beta chain derives from a study of blood T cell repertoires in COVID-19. CDR3 length equals 17 residues. The germline V gene has CDR1 MNHNY and CDR2 SVGAGI (reference sequence). V dropped 5 bases and J dropped 3; count of bases not matched to a gene: 11. In the authors' methods: Nucleated cell number was recorded as an estimate derived from reference gene primer amplification. Sequenced by immunoSEQ multiplex PCR; TCRdb stores in-frame clones only, minus some. The V and J calls and clone size were taken over from that table, and D and trimming were inferred from the DNA. Of around 59,000 clones listed, 70% to 90% were seen once; the top ten hold 6.5% to 7.5%.

The chain recombines TRBV6-6 with TRBJ2-3; 10 nucleotides line up with TRBD1. Sequencing used peripheral blood. The source of this sequence is a man between 60 and 75 years old with acute or convalescent COVID-19. The CDR3 here is CASSRFPPDRGTDTQYF. CDR3 sequence (DNA): TGTGCCAGCAGTCGGTTCCCCCCGGACAGGGGGACAGATACGCAGTATTTT.